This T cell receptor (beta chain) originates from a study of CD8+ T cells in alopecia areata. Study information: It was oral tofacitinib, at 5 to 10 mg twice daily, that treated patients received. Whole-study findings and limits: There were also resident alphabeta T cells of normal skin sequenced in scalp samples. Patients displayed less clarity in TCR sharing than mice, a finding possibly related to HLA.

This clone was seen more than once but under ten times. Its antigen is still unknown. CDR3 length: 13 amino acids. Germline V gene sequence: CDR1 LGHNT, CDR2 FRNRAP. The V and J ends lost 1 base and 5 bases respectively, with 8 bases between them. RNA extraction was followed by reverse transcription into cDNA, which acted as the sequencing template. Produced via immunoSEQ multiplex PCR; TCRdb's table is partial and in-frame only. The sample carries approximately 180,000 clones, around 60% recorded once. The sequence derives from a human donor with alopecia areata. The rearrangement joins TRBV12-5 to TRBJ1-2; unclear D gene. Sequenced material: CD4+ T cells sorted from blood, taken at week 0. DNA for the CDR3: TGTGCTAGTGGTTTGGCCCAACTATATGGCTACACCTTC. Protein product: CASGLAQLYGYTF.